The TCR beta chain under discussion was sequenced for a study of OX40 agonist ivuxolimab in advanced cancers. For the study at large: Dose-escalation patients' cancers were hepatocellular carcinoma, melanoma, renal cell or head and neck cancer.

Trimming pared 2 bases from V and 3 bases from J, leaving 18 bases between. Germline values: CDR1 SGHAT, CDR2 FQDESV (reference sequence). This CDR3 is 17 amino acids long. Measured with immunoSEQ multiplex PCR; TCRdb has only the in-frame clones, and not every one. The table lists about 85,000 clones, approximately 83% of them singletons, with less than 2% in the top ten. This clone was seen more than once but under ten times. Excluded were patients having autoimmune disease history or systemic immunosuppression. The study sampled blood at baseline, cycle 4 day 1, and cycle 7 day 1. The rearrangement joins TRBV11-1 to TRBJ2-3; D may be TRBD1 (5 bases). The source of this sequence is an adult with an advanced solid tumor such as melanoma, head and neck, liver or kidney cancer. This material consisted of CD4+ or CD8+ T cells sorted from blood, taken in a trial of the OX40 agonist ivuxolimab. The CDR3 protein is CASSLTPGLTSTDTQYF. CDR3 DNA sequence: TGTGCCAGCAGCTTAACTCCAGGGCTTACCTCGACAGATACGCAGTATTTT.